What follows are 21 T cell receptor beta chains derived from one specimen sequenced in a study of T cells in Graves' hyperthyroidism and ophthalmopathy. The CDR3 regions of TCR beta were amplified from RNA transcripts. HTBI primers drove first-round RT-PCR of the TCR CDR3. TCRdb redid the calling of the multiplex PCR reads with MiXCR, one entry per CDR3 protein. The sample holds over 300,000 distinct CDR3 sequences; 11% to 15% are singletons and the top ten take 11%. The sample comprised blood. These receptors all stem from a woman aged 55-69 years with Graves' hyperthyroidism.

This clonotype was recorded a few times. A much larger clone lies a single base off, so this may be a read error. The gene calls are TRBV11-3 and TRBJ2-1, with TRBD1 matching over 10 bases. Looked up from germline, CDR1 is SGHNT and CDR2 is YENEEA. The CDR3 is made up of 15 amino acids. CDR3 nucleotides: TGTGTCAGCAGTCGCGACAGGGGGCGGTGGAATGAGCAGTTCTTC. Protein product: CVSSRDRGRWNEQFF.

Worth noting for this clonotype: Being one base from a much bigger clone, this may be a read error. The chain recombines TRBV18 with TRBJ2-7, with 8 bases that match TRBD2. The CDR3 totals 15 residues. Germline CDR1 reads KGHSH; CDR2 reads LQKENI. Losses at the gene ends were 2 bases for V and 6 bases for J; bases not matched to a gene: 9. The CDR3: CASSPVSREEAEQYF. CDR3 bases: TGTGCCAGCTCACCAGTATCGCGGGAGGAGGCCGAGCAGTACTTC.

This clonotype came up a few times. This chain connects TRBV18 to TRBJ2-4; D is perhaps TRBD1 (6 bases). The CDR3 loop spans 15 amino acids. Trimming pared 10 bases from V and 4 bases from J, leaving 20 bases between. The germline V gene encodes CDR1 KGHSH and CDR2 LQKENI. CDR3 protein: CATRPAAGEKNIQYF. The CDR3 DNA is TGTGCCACCCGGCCGGCGGCAGGGGAAAAAAACATTCAGTACTTC.

This clonotype was seen many times. The chain employs TRBV9 and TRBJ2-5, with 16 positions matching TRBD2. Looked up from germline, CDR1 is SGDLS and CDR2 is YYNGEE. CDR3 size: 18 residues. With V trimmed by 2 bases and J by 1 base, 5 bases remained unmatched. The CDR3 loop reads CASSVGTSGRGIQETQYF. The CDR3 DNA reads as TGTGCCAGCAGCGTTGGGACTAGCGGGAGGGGGATCCAAGAGACCCAGTACTTC. Drawing the rest from reference TRBV9 and TRBJ2-5, the complete variable domain is DSGVTQTPKHLITATGQRVTLRCSPRSGDLSVYWYQQSLDQGLQFLIQYYNGEERAKGNILERFSAQQFPDLHSELNLSSLELGDSALYFCASSVGTSGRGIQETQYFGPGTRLLVL.

At least ten counts were recorded for this clonotype. This rearrangement joins TRBV2 to TRBJ1-4; D perhaps matches TRBD1 (6 bases). Germline V gene data show CDR1 as SNHLY and CDR2 as FYNNEI. This CDR3 spans 14 amino acids. The V end was cut by 6 bases, the J end by 8 bases, with 16 bases between. CDR3 amino acids: CASRTGYEGEKLFF. For the CDR3, the DNA is TGTGCCAGCAGAACAGGGTACGAAGGCGAAAAACTGTTTTTT. Based on the CDR3 plus reference TRBV2 and TRBJ1-4, the full variable domain is EPEVTQTPSHQVTQMGQEVILRCVPISNHLYFYWYRQILGQKVEFLVSFYNNEISEKSEIFDDQFSVERPDGSNFTLKIRSTKLEDSAMYFCASRTGYEGEKLFFGSGTQLSVL.

Many counts were recorded for this clonotype. The DNA of the CDR3 is TGCAGTGCAAGGGACTACCTCTACAATGAGCAGTTCTTC. It encodes CSARDYLYNEQFF. This rearrangement joins TRBV20-1 to TRBJ2-1; TRBD2 matches 7 bases. Trimming at V came to 6 bases and at J to 3 bases, leaving 5 bases not matched to a gene. This CDR3 region has 13 residues. Germline CDR1 is DFQATT and CDR2 is SNEGSKA (reference sequence).

This clonotype was found many times. The rearrangement joins TRBV7-3 to TRBJ2-5; D not resolved. The CDR3 is 13 residues long. Germline V gene lookup returns CDR1 SGHTA and CDR2 FQGTGA. V shed 5 bases and J shed 5 bases, with 12 bases lying between them. DNA for the CDR3: TGTGCCAGCAGCCTCTCCCCCGGGGAGACCCAGTACTTC. Its protein is CASSLSPGETQYF.

The chain employs TRBV5-1 and TRBJ2-7; possible D gene TRBD1, 5 bases. V was trimmed by 0 bases and J by 8 bases, leaving 12 bases between them. This CDR3 comprises 13 residues. The germline CDR1 and CDR2 sequences are SGHRS and YFSETQ. The CDR3 loop reads CASSLAGASKQYF. CDR3 DNA: TGCGCCAGCAGCTTGGCTGGGGCCTCGAAGCAGTACTTC.

In its sample, this clonotype was seen many times. V gene TRBV18 combines with J gene TRBJ1-1, with D possibly matching TRBD1 (6 bases). Per the germline V gene, CDR1 is KGHSH and CDR2 is LQKENI. The CDR3 length is 14 residues. V gave up 1 base and J gave up 2 bases, with 8 bases separating them. The CDR3: CASSPLQGNTEAFF. CDR3 bases: TGTGCCAGCTCACCACTACAGGGCAACACTGAAGCTTTCTTT.

Concerning this clonotype: Being one base from a much bigger clone, this may be a read error. CDR3 in amino acids: CASSESRAAFF. Written as DNA, the CDR3 is TGTGCCAGCAGTGAAAGTAGGGCAGCTTTCTTT. The rearrangement uses TRBV2 and TRBJ1-1; D remains ambiguous. Germline V gene sequence: CDR1 SNHLY, CDR2 FYNNEI. With 2 bases removed from V and 10 bases from J, the gap between germline ends came to 8 bases. The CDR3 is 11 residues long.

This clonotype occurred many times. The rearrangement links TRBV7-2 to TRBJ2-1; 12 bases map to TRBD2. V trimming: 0 bases; J trimming: 5 bases; junction bases outside the gene matches: 14. CDR1 and CDR2 (germline): SGHTA, FQGNSA. The CDR3 is 20 residues long. CDR3 sequence (DNA): TGTGCCAGCAGCTTAGCTCAAGTCCGGGTCGGACTAGCGGGAAACAATGAGCAGTTCTTC. It translates to CASSLAQVRVGLAGNNEQFF.

This clonotype was observed at least ten times. The genes are TRBV6-6 and TRBJ2-5, with 10 bases lining up with TRBD2. The CDR3 consists of 16 residues. CDR1 MNHNY and CDR2 SVGAGI come from the germline V gene (reference sequence). With 2 bases clipped from V and 3 bases from J, the junction kept 6 bases outside the gene matches. The DNA of the CDR3 is TGTGCCAGCAGTTACCCTACTAGCGGGATAAAAGAGACCCAGTACTTC. Translating it yields CASSYPTSGIKETQYF.

This clonotype has at least ten counts. The rearrangement joins TRBV20-1 to TRBJ1-4; no reliable D call. CDR3 length equals 16 residues. Germline V gene sequence: CDR1 DFQATT, CDR2 SNEGSKA (reference sequence). The V and J ends lost 0 bases and 0 bases respectively, with 11 bases between them. The CDR3 spells CSARDRRTATNEKLFF. CDR3 nucleotide sequence: TGCAGTGCTAGAGATCGTCGAACAGCAACTAATGAAAAACTGTTTTTT.

The rearrangement links TRBV28 to TRBJ2-2, with D possibly being TRBD1 or TRBD2 (6 bases each). CDR3 length equals 16 residues. Trimming pared 0 bases from V and 3 bases from J, leaving 11 bases between. CDR1 is MDHEN, CDR2 SYDVKM, per germline. Written as DNA, the CDR3 is TGTGCCAGCAGTTTATGGGGGGGCCGGGACACCGGGGAGCTGTTTTTT. This gives the protein CASSLWGGRDTGELFF.

This clonotype was recorded at least ten times. This chain links TRBV28 with TRBJ2-3; 9 positions match TRBD2. Germline CDR1 reads MDHEN; CDR2 reads SYDVKM. The CDR3 sequence is 15 residues long. Germline trimming cut 7 bases from V and 1 base from J; bases unmatched to any gene: 6. The CDR3 region has the DNA TGTGCCAGCACTGCTAGCGGGACAGGCACAGATACGCAGTATTTT. As protein: CASTASGTGTDTQYF.

This clonotype has at least ten counts. The chain uses TRBV3-1 and TRBJ2-4; 8 nucleotides line up with TRBD1. The germline CDR1 and CDR2 sequences are LGHDT and YNNKEL (reference sequence). The V gene end was trimmed by 6 bases and the J gene end by 8 bases; junction bases not matched to a gene: 9. This CDR3 comprises 14 residues. The CDR3 region is CASSPQGAWDIQYF. The CDR3 DNA reads TGTGCCAGCAGTCCTCAGGGGGCGTGGGACATTCAGTACTTC.

Many counts were recorded for this clonotype. V and J are TRBV24-1 and TRBJ2-1, with 7 bases aligning to TRBD2. The junction had 11 bases not matched to a gene; V was cut back by 3 bases and J by 7 bases. Germline CDR1 and CDR2: KGHDR and SFDVKD. CDR3 length: 16 residues. For the CDR3, the DNA is TGTGCCACCAGTGATCAAGCGAGCGGGAAAGGTAATGAGCAGTTCTTC. Residues: CATSDQASGKGNEQFF.

This chain links TRBV20-1 with TRBJ2-3; TRBD2 aligns across 10 bases. Germline assignment: CDR1 DFQATT and CDR2 SNEGSKA (reference sequence). The V and J ends lost 2 bases and 1 base, in that order; junction bases with no gene match: 0. The CDR3 loop spans 14 amino acids. CDR3 sequence: CSARLAGGTDTQYF. CDR3 DNA: TGCAGTGCTAGACTAGCGGGAGGCACAGATACGCAGTATTTT.

This clonotype came up a few times. The chain employs TRBV3-1 and TRBJ2-1; 11 bases are a match to TRBD2. The CDR3 extends over 16 amino acids. CDR1 is LGHDT and CDR2 is YNNKEL in the germline V gene (reference sequence). V was pared by 4 bases and J by 8 bases, with 10 bases of the junction left unmatched. CDR3 in amino acids: CASSLSSGRPMDEQFF. The CDR3 DNA reads TGTGCCAGCAGCCTTTCTAGCGGGAGGCCGATGGATGAGCAGTTCTTC.

This clonotype was counted ten times or more. The chain couples TRBV7-9 to TRBJ2-3, with D perhaps TRBD1 (6 bases). Germline V gene sequence: CDR1 SEHNR, CDR2 FQNEAQ (reference sequence). There are 16 residues in the CDR3. V lost 5 bases to trimming and J lost 0 bases, with 15 bases between them. The CDR3 sequence is CASSRRSGESTDTQYF. CDR3 DNA sequence: TGTGCCAGCAGCCGACGGTCAGGGGAGAGCACAGATACGCAGTATTTT.

This clonotype came up many times. This chain uses TRBV5-1 with TRBJ2-1; 8 bases are a match to TRBD1. CDR3 length: 14 amino acids. With V trimmed by 4 bases and J by 6 bases, 6 bases remained unmatched. Germline loops: CDR1 SGHRS, CDR2 YFSETQ. The CDR3 bases are TGCGCCAGCAGCGGCGGACAGGGTGGCAATGAGCAGTTCTTC. It codes for CASSGGQGGNEQFF. Complete variable domain (other parts from reference TRBV5-1 and TRBJ2-1): KAGVTQTPRYLIKTRGQQVTLSCSPISGHRSVSWYQQTPGQGLQFLFEYFSETQRNKGNFPGRFSGRQFSNSRSEMNVSTLELGDSALYLCASSGGQGGNEQFFGPGTRLTVL.